These 12 T cell receptor beta chains share one sample of origin, sequenced in a study of CD8+ T cells in alopecia areata. Treatment denoted: oral pan-JAK inhibitor, 5-10 mg twice daily. Sequencing used cDNA as its template, made by extracting RNA and reverse transcribing it. Clones were sequenced by immunoSEQ multiplex PCR, and TCRdb holds only the in-frame ones, with some missing. The sample lists 180,000 or so clones; 51% were seen once. Sequences were derived from CD8+ T cells sorted from blood, sampled at approximately week 52, from a patient treated with tofacitinib. These receptors were obtained from a human donor with alopecia areata.

The CDR3 sequence is CASSLSYGPPPLHF. DNA for the CDR3: TGTGCCAGCAGCTTATCATATGGACCTCCACCCCTCCACTTT. The chain uses TRBV7-9 and TRBJ1-6; D remains unclear. This CDR3 spans 14 amino acids. Germline lookup yields CDR1 SEHNR and CDR2 FQNEAQ (reference sequence). V lost 2 bases to trimming and J lost 11 bases, with 13 bases between them.

V and J are TRBV13 and TRBJ2-7; 12 nucleotides match TRBD1. J gave up 6 bases and V 3 bases, and 9 bases lay outside the gene matches. Germline V gives CDR1 PRHDT, CDR2 FYEKMQ (reference sequence). The CDR3 covers 16 residues. CDR3 DNA sequence: TGTGCCAGCAGCTTTACCGGGACAGGGGGCCTACCCGAGCAGTACTTC. It yields the protein CASSFTGTGGLPEQYF. Variable domain in full (rest from reference TRBV13 and TRBJ2-7): AAGVIQSPRHLIKEKRETATLKCYPIPRHDTVYWYQQGPGQDPQFLISFYEKMQSDKGSIPDRFSAQQFSDYHSELNMSSLELGDSALYFCASSFTGTGGLPEQYFGPGTRLTVT.

The rearrangement uses TRBV12-5 and TRBJ2-6; 12 bases are shared with TRBD1. Germline CDR1 reads LGHNT; CDR2 reads FRNRAP. The CDR3 is 18 amino acids. The V segment lost 4 bases and the J segment 0 bases; nucleotides outside the gene matches: 4. The CDR3 DNA sequence: TGTGCTAGTGGTTGGGACAGGGGGCTTCCCTCTGGGGCCAACGTCCTGACTTTC. Translation gives CASGWDRGLPSGANVLTF.

The chain recombines TRBV30 with TRBJ1-4; D is perhaps TRBD1 (5 bases). Trimming took off 3 bases at V and 11 bases at J, with 10 bases between the two ends. This CDR3 contains 11 residues. Germline-derived CDR1 and CDR2 are GTSNPN and SVGIG (reference sequence). The CDR3 nucleotides read TGTGCCTGGAGCAGGGTGAGGAAACTGTTTTTT. Its protein is CAWSRVRKLFF.

The chain links TRBV6-5 to TRBJ2-2; TRBD2 is a possible D gene (5 bases). Per the germline V gene, CDR1 is MNHEY and CDR2 is SVGAGI. Trimming took 2 bases from V and 4 from J, leaving 5 bases between them. CDR3 length: 13 amino acids. This chain's CDR3 is CASSYEGTGELFF. Written as DNA, the CDR3 is TGTGCCAGCAGTTACGAGGGCACCGGGGAGCTGTTTTTT.

On this clone itself: The junction differs from germline at one of its ends, possibly a read error. The chain recombines TRBV4-1 with TRBJ2-1; TRBD2 matches at 8 bases. Germline-derived CDR1 and CDR2 are MGHRA and YSYEKL. CDR3 length: 15 amino acids. Here the CDR3 reads CASSPGTSEVDEQFF. The CDR3 DNA follows: TGTGCCAGCAGCCCCGGGACTAGTGAGGTCGATGAGCAGTTCTTC.

V and J are TRBV11-2 and TRBJ2-5, with 11 nucleotides matching TRBD1. CDR1 and CDR2 from the germline V gene are SGHAT and FQNNGV. The CDR3 totals 15 residues. The ends lost 3 bases at V and 4 bases at J; junction bases unmatched: 4. This CDR3 is CASSFWDRGRETQYF. The CDR3 DNA is TGTGCCAGCAGCTTCTGGGACAGGGGGAGAGAGACCCAGTACTTC.

The V gene is TRBV7-9, the J gene TRBJ1-3; D is undetermined. Germline CDR1 SEHNR, CDR2 FQNEAQ (reference sequence). Trimming pared 11 bases from V and 4 bases from J, leaving 9 bases between. The CDR3 loop spans 11 amino acids. CDR3 loop: CAPQPGNTIYF. As DNA, the CDR3 is TGTGCCCCCCAGCCAGGAAACACCATATATTTT.

This clone has a handful of counts. The V and J genes are TRBV6-5 and TRBJ2-5, with D possibly being TRBD2 (5 bases). Germline CDR1 reads MNHEY; CDR2 reads SVGAGI. The CDR3 loop spans 13 amino acids. Between the trimmed V and J ends, which lost 2 bases and 3 bases, there was a span of 7 bases. The CDR3 DNA follows: TGTGCCAGCAGTTACGACTATGAAGAGACCCAGTACTTC. This gives the protein CASSYDYEETQYF.

This clone has just a few counts. The chain employs TRBV6-6 and TRBJ2-2; D is unresolved. Looked up from germline, CDR1 is MNHNY and CDR2 is SVGAGI (reference sequence). The V and J ends lost 1 base and 0 bases respectively, with 6 bases between them. This CDR3 region has 15 residues. This CDR3 reads CASSYWQPNTGELFF. The CDR3 DNA sequence: TGTGCCAGCAGTTACTGGCAACCGAACACCGGGGAGCTGTTTTTT.

V usage is TRBV7-9 and J usage is TRBJ2-1; TRBD1 is a possible D gene (5 bases). Trimming took 7 bases from V and 2 from J, leaving 15 bases between them. CDR1 and CDR2 (germline): SEHNR, FQNEAQ (reference sequence). The CDR3 covers 15 residues. The CDR3 protein is CASIAGQGTYNEQFF. The DNA for the CDR3 is TGTGCCAGCATCGCTGGGCAGGGTACCTACAATGAGCAGTTCTTC.

The genes are TRBV27 and TRBJ2-5; 8 nucleotides align to TRBD1. V shed 0 bases and J 1 base; nucleotides not matched to a gene: 4. The CDR3 extends over 16 amino acids. Germline V gives CDR1 MNHEY, CDR2 SMNVEV (reference sequence). CDR3 nucleotide sequence: TGTGCCAGCAGTTTATCTCCGACAGGGGTCCAAGAGACCCAGTACTTC. Its protein is CASSLSPTGVQETQYF.